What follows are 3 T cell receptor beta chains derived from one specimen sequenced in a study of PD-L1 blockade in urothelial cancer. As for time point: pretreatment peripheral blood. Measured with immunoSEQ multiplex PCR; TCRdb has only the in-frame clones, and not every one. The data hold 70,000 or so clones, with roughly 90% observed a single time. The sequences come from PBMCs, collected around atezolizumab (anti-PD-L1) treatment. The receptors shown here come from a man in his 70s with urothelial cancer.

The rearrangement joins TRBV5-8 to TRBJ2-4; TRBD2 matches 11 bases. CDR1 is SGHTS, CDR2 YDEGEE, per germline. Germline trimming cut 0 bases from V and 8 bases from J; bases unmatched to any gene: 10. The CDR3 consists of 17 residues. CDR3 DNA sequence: TGTGCCAGCAGCTTGGCGATGACTAGCGGGATGGGGGACATTCAGTACTTC. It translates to CASSLAMTSGMGDIQYF. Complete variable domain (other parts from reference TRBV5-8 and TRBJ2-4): EAGVTQSPTHLIKTRGQQATLRCSPISGHTSVYWYQQALGLGLQFLLWYDEGEERNRGNFPPRFSGRQFPNYSSELNVNALELEDSALYLCASSLAMTSGMGDIQYFGAGTRLSVL.

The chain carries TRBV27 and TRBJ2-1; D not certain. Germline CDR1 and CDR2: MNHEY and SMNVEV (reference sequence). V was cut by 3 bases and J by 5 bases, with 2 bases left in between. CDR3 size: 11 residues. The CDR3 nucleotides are TGTGCCAGCAGTTTTAACAATGAGCAGTTCTTC. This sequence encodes CASSFNNEQFF.

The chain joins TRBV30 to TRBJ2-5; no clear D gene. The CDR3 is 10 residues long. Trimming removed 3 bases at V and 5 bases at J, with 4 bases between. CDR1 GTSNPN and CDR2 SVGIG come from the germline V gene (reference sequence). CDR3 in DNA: TGTGCCTGGAGGCGGGAGACCCAGTACTTC. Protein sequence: CAWRRETQYF.